Below are 14 T cell receptor beta chains sequenced from a single sample in a study of preoperative IRX-2 immunotherapy in early breast cancer. Treatment of the sample: preoperative locoregional IRX-2 cytokine immunotherapy. Profiling relied on immunoSEQ multiplex PCR, and the TCRdb table lists in-frame clones only, not all of them. The table lists 900 or so clones, around 70% of them singletons, with about a tenth in the top ten. The specimen comprised tumor tissue, sampled after IRX-2 immunotherapy. The receptors here all came from a human donor with breast cancer.

The chain is built from TRBV4-1 and TRBJ1-6, with 10 bases matching TRBD1. The CDR3 extends over 15 amino acids. CDR1 is MGHRA, CDR2 YSYEKL, per germline. Germline trimming cut 3 bases from V and 8 bases from J; bases unmatched to any gene: 4. CDR3 nucleotides: TGCGCCAGCAGCCAGCCAGGGACAGGGGATTCACCCCTCCACTTT. Protein product: CASSQPGTGDSPLHF.

The genes are TRBV6-8 and TRBJ1-1; a weak D match, TRBD1 (5 bases). In germline, CDR1 is MNHGY, CDR2 SAAAGT. The CDR3 runs to 15 residues. V was pared by 6 bases and J by 6 bases, with 20 bases between. This CDR3 reads CASSPGGGGLAEAFF. CDR3 nucleotide sequence: TGTGCCAGCAGCCCCGGGGGGGGAGGCTTGGCTGAAGCTTTCTTT.

The V call is TRBV5-1, the J call TRBJ1-2; 12 nucleotides align to TRBD1. Germline V gene sequence: CDR1 SGHRS, CDR2 YFSETQ. The length of the CDR3 is 17 residues. The ends lost 4 bases at V and 2 bases at J; junction bases unmatched: 9. The CDR3 protein is CASSQDRGQGANYGYTF. CDR3 DNA sequence: TGCGCCAGCAGCCAAGATCGGGGACAGGGGGCAAACTATGGCTACACCTTC.

This chain connects TRBV15 to TRBJ2-3, with D possibly called TRBD1 or TRBD2 (6 bases each). The CDR3 loop spans 16 amino acids. Per the germline V gene, CDR1 is LNHNV and CDR2 is YYDKDF (reference sequence). Trimming shortened V by 4 bases and J by 1 base, and 15 bases separated the two germline ends. The CDR3 here is CATSKGFGGGTDTQYF. DNA of the CDR3: TGTGCCACCAGCAAGGGTTTCGGGGGCGGCACAGATACGCAGTATTTT.

The V and J genes are TRBV6-8 and TRBJ2-7; tentatively, D is TRBD2 (6 bases). Deletions cut 6 bases from V and 5 bases from J, with 20 bases between. The CDR3 consists of 15 residues. Germline V lookup: CDR1 MNHGY, CDR2 SAAAGT. This CDR3 reads CASRSLGGGNNEQYF. As DNA, the CDR3 is TGTGCCAGCAGGTCCCTCGGGGGAGGTAACAACGAGCAGTACTTC.

This chain connects TRBV19 to TRBJ2-1, with 8 bases fitting TRBD2. CDR1 and CDR2 from the germline V gene are LNHDA and SQIVND (reference sequence). Trimming at V came to 9 bases and at J to 5 bases, leaving 9 bases not matched to a gene. This CDR3 is 14 amino acids long. The CDR3 sequence: CASLTSGVHNEQFF. The CDR3 region has the DNA TGTGCCAGCTTAACTAGCGGCGTTCACAATGAGCAGTTCTTC.

V usage is TRBV29-1 and J usage is TRBJ2-3, with 7 nucleotides matching TRBD2. Germline CDR1 is SQVTM and CDR2 is ANQGSEA. With V trimmed by 5 bases and J by 3 bases, 2 bases remained unmatched. CDR3 length: 12 amino acids. CDR3 coding DNA: TGCAGCGTTAGGGAGGGAACAGATACGCAGTATTTT. It specifies CSVREGTDTQYF.

This chain links TRBV29-1 with TRBJ1-5, with D unresolved. This CDR3 spans 13 amino acids. From germline, CDR1 is SQVTM and CDR2 ANQGSEA. V lost 4 bases to trimming and J lost 3 bases, with 10 bases between them. The CDR3 loop reads CSVGPGSNQPQHF. CDR3 bases: TGCAGCGTTGGGCCAGGTTCCAATCAGCCCCAGCATTTT.

V and J are TRBV29-1 and TRBJ1-4, with D perhaps matching TRBD1 (5 bases). V lost 5 bases to trimming and J lost 8 bases, with 15 bases between them. In germline, CDR1 is SQVTM, CDR2 ANQGSEA. This CDR3 comprises 13 residues. The CDR3 bases are TGCAGCGTTCGGGACCTCGGACGGGAAAAACTGTTTTTT. It encodes CSVRDLGREKLFF.

The genes are TRBV6-8 and TRBJ2-3; TRBD2 matches at 11 bases. V lost 4 bases and J lost 0; bases outside the gene matches: 6. CDR3 length: 17 amino acids. The germline CDR1 and CDR2 sequences are MNHGY and SAAAGT. CDR3 nucleotide sequence: TGTGCCAGCAGTTTGATAGCGGGAGGGGGTAGCACAGATACGCAGTATTTT. Amino acids: CASSLIAGGGSTDTQYF.

This sequence joins TRBV19 and TRBJ1-6, with D maybe TRBD1 (6 bases). V lost 8 bases, J lost 2 bases, and 22 bases lay in between. There are 18 residues in the CDR3. CDR1 is LNHDA and CDR2 is SQIVND in the germline V gene (reference sequence). The CDR3 loop is CASRSQGREIPYNSPLHF. As DNA, the CDR3 is TGTGCCAGTCGTTCTCAGGGGAGAGAAATCCCCTATAATTCACCCCTCCACTTT.

Within the sample, this clone is hyperexpanded. V and J are TRBV11-3 and TRBJ2-5, with 12 bases lining up with TRBD2. V was clipped by 5 bases and J by 2 bases; unmatched bases: 6. Germline V gives CDR1 SGHNT, CDR2 YENEEA. The CDR3 has 16 amino acids. The CDR3 loop is CASSPIGLAGQETQYF. The CDR3 nucleotides are TGTGCCAGCAGCCCGATTGGACTAGCGGGGCAAGAGACCCAGTACTTC.

This CDR3 is CASSLTGTAYEQYF. In DNA form, the CDR3 reads TGTGCCAGCAGCCTAACCGGGACAGCCTACGAGCAGTACTTC. The rearrangement joins TRBV9 to TRBJ2-7; TRBD1 aligns across 7 bases. The V segment lost 4 bases and the J segment 2 bases; nucleotides outside the gene matches: 6. The germline V gene encodes CDR1 SGDLS and CDR2 YYNGEE. The CDR3 length is 14 residues. The full variable domain, its missing parts supplied by reference TRBV9 and TRBJ2-7, is DSGVTQTPKHLITATGQRVTLRCSPRSGDLSVYWYQQSLDQGLQFLIQYYNGEERAKGNILERFSAQQFPDLHSELNLSSLELGDSALYFCASSLTGTAYEQYFGPGTRLTVT.

The V call is TRBV6-8, the J call TRBJ2-2; TRBD1 aligns across 8 bases. Per the germline V gene, CDR1 is MNHGY and CDR2 is SAAAGT. The CDR3 loop spans 16 amino acids. Trimming cost V 6 bases and J 7 bases; bases outside gene matches: 13. The CDR3 nucleotides are TGTGCCAGCAGAACGATCCGGACAGGGATAGGCGGGGAGCTGTTTTTT. Translated: CASRTIRTGIGGELFF.